This T cell receptor beta chain comes out of a study of CD8 T cells in ankylosing spondylitis. TCRdb used MiXCR to reprocess the 5' RACE reads, holding one entry per CDR3 protein. Of around 150,000 distinct CDR3 sequences in the sample, roughly 44% were seen once. CDR3 size: 14 residues. With 6 bases clipped from V and 7 bases from J, the junction kept 9 bases outside the gene matches. CDR1 and CDR2 from the germline V gene are SQVTM and ANQGSEA. The receptor was isolated from a male donor with ankylosing spondylitis. The chain employs TRBV29-1 and TRBJ2-2; 9 bases align to TRBD2. Sequenced material: synovial fluid, either unsorted or a sorted T cell fraction (not recorded which). CDR3: CSVDSGSSGGELFF. The CDR3 nucleotides are TGCAGCGTAGATAGCGGGAGCTCGGGCGGGGAGCTGTTTTTT.